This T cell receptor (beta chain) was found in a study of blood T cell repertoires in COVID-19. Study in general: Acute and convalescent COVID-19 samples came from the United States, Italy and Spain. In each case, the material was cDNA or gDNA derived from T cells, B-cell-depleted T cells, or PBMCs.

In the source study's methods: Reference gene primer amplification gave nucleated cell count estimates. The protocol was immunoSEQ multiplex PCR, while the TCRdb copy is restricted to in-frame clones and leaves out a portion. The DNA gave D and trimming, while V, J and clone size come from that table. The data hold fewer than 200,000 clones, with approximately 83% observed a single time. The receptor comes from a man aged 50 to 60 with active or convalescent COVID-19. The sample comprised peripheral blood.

The CDR3 DNA is TGTGCCTGGAGTGTTGGACAGGGCAGGCAGCCCCAGCATTTT. This codes for CAWSVGQGRQPQHF. V usage is TRBV30 and J usage is TRBJ1-5, with 8 bases fitting TRBD1. The CDR3 is 14 amino acids. Germline loops: CDR1 GTSNPN, CDR2 SVGIG (reference sequence). V lost 0 bases and J lost 7; bases outside the gene matches: 5.